The text below deals with one T cell receptor beta chain. No antigen is known for it. The sample belongs to a study of monozygotic twins with inflammatory bowel disease. The CDR3 is 19 residues long. Germline CDR1 is SGHRS and CDR2 is YFSETQ. Points from the study as a whole: Researchers were unable to tell different T cell subtypes apart. Clonotypes shared with others were fewer in IBD patients than in healthy twins, especially with disease activity. Part of the variability in patient repertoires may have come from differing immunosuppressive treatments.

Reprocessing the 5' RACE reads, TCRdb reports a single entry for every CDR3 protein and omits DNA. The listing contains over 200,000 distinct CDR3 sequences. Material: blood. This TCR came from a human donor with ulcerative colitis or Crohn's disease, or a healthy co-twin of an affected twin (not recorded which). The chain links TRBV5-1 to TRBJ2-7; there is no DNA to check the TCRdb D call of TRBD2. The CDR3: CASSLGLPPKTTDSYEQYF.